This T cell receptor beta chain was sequenced during a study of blood T cell repertoires in COVID-19. The CDR3 runs to 14 residues. Germline V gene sequence: CDR1 SGHTA, CDR2 FQGTGA. V was clipped by 6 bases and J by 7 bases, with 15 bases between them. The assay was immunoSEQ multiplex PCR, and TCRdb's table has in-frame clones only and misses some. Among 200,000 to 250,000 clones listed, roughly 88% were seen once. The TCR comes from a woman in her twenties or thirties who had been exposed to COVID-19. The sequencing sample was made of PBMCs or T cells enriched from blood (not recorded which). The genes are TRBV7-3 and TRBJ2-2; TRBD1 is a possible D gene (6 bases). In nucleotides, the CDR3 is TGTGCCAGCAGTCTACAGGGATCAGACGGGGAGCTGTTTTTT. It is translated as CASSLQGSDGELFF.